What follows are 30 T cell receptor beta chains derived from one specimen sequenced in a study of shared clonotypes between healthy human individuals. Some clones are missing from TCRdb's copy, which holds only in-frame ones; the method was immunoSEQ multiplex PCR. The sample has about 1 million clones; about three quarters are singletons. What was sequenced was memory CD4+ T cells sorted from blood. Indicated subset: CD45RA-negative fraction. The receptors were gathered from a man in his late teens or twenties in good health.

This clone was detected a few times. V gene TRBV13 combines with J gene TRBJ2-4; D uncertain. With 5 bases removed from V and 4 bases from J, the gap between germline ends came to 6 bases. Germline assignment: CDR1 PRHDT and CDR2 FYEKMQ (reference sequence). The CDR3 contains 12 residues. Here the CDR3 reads CASSRLKNIQYF. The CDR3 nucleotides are TGTGCCAGCAGCCGGCTAAAAAACATTCAGTACTTC.

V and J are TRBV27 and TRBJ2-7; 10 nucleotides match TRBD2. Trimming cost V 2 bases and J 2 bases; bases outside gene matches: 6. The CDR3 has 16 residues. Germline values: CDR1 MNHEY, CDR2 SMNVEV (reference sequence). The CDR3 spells CASSLAAGLAAYEQYF. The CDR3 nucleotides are TGTGCCAGCAGTTTAGCGGCCGGACTAGCGGCCTACGAGCAGTACTTC.

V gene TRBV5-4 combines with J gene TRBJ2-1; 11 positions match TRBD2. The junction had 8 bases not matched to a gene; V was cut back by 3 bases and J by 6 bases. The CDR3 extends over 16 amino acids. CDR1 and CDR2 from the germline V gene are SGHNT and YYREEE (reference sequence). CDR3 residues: CASSSMTSGVRNEQFF. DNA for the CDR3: TGTGCCAGCAGCTCCATGACTAGCGGGGTCCGCAATGAGCAGTTCTTC. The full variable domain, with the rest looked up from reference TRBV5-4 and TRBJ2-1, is ETGVTQSPTHLIKTRGQQVTLRCSSQSGHNTVSWYQQALGQGPQFIFQYYREEENGRGNFPPRFSGLQFPNYSSELNVNALELDDSALYLCASSSMTSGVRNEQFFGPGTRLTVL.

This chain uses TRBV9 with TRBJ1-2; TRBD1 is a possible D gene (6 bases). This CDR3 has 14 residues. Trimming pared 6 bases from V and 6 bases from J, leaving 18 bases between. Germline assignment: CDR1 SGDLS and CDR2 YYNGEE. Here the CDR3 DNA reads TGTGCCAGCACCCAAGGAGGGCAGGGGAATGGCTACACCTTC. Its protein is CASTQGGQGNGYTF.

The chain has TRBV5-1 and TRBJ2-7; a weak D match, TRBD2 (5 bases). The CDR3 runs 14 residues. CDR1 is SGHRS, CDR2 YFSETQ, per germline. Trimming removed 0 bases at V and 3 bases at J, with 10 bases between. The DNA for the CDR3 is TGCGCCAGCAGCTTGGGAGGGCAACTCTACGAGCAGTACTTC. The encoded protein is CASSLGGQLYEQYF.

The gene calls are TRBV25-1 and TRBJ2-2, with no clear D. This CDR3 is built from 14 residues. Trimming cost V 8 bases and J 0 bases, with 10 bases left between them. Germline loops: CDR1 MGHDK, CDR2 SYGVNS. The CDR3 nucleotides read TGTGCCAGCCTTTCCGACACGAACACCGGGGAGCTGTTTTTT. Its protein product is CASLSDTNTGELFF.

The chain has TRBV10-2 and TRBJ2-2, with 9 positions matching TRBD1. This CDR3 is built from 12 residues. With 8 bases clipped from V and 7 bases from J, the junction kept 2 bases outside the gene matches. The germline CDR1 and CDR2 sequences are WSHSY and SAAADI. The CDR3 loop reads CASGTGFGELFF. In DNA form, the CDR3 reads TGCGCCAGCGGGACAGGGTTCGGGGAGCTGTTTTTT.

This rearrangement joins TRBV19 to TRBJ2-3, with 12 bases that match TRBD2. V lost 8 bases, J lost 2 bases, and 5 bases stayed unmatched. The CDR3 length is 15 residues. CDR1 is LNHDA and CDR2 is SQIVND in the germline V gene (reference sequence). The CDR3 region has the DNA TGTGCCAGTCAAGCTAGCGGGGGGGCCACAGATACGCAGTATTTT. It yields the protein CASQASGGATDTQYF.

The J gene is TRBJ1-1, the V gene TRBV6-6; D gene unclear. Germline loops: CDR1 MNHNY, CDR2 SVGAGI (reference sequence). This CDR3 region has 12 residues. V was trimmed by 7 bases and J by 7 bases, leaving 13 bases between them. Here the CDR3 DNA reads TGTGCCAGCACCTTGGGGTTAGGTGAAGCTTTCTTT. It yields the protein CASTLGLGEAFF.

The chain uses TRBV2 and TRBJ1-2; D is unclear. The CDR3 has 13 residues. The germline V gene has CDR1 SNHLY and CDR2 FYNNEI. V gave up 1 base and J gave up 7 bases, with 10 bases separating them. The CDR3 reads CASSEDMRIGYTF. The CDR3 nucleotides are TGTGCCAGCAGTGAAGACATGAGGATTGGCTACACCTTC. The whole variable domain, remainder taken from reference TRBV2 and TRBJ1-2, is EPEVTQTPSHQVTQMGQEVILRCVPISNHLYFYWYRQILGQKVEFLVSFYNNEISEKSEIFDDQFSVERPDGSNFTLKIRSTKLEDSAMYFCASSEDMRIGYTFGSGTRLTVV.

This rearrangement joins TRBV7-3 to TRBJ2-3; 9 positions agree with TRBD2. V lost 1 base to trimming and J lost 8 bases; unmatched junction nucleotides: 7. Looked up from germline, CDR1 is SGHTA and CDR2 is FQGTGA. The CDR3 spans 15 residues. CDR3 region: CASSLSGGASSTQYF. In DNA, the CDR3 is TGTGCCAGCAGCTTAAGCGGGGGGGCTTCGAGTACGCAGTATTTT. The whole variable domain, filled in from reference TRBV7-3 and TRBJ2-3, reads GAGVSQTPSNKVTEKGKYVELRCDPISGHTALYWYRQSLGQGPEFLIYFQGTGAADDSGLPNDRFFAVRPEGSVSTLKIQRTERGDSAVYLCASSLSGGASSTQYFGPGTRLTVL.

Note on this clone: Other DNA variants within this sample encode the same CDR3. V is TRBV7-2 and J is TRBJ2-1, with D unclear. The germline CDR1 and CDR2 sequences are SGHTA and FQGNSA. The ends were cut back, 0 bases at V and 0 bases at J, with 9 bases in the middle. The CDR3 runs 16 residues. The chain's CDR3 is CASSLAESSSYNEQFF. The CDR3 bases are TGTGCCAGCAGCTTAGCGGAGTCGAGCTCCTACAATGAGCAGTTCTTC. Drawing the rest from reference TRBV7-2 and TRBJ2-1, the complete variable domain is GAGVSQSPSNKVTEKGKDVELRCDPISGHTALYWYRQSLGQGLEFLIYFQGNSAPDKSGLPSDRFSAERTGGSVSTLTIQRTQQEDSAVYLCASSLAESSSYNEQFFGPGTRLTVL.

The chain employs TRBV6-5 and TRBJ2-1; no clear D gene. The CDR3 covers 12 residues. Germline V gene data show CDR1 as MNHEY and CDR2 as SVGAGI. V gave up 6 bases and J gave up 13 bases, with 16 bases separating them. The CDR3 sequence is CASRSPTATQFF. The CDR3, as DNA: TGTGCCAGCAGATCACCTACAGCGACTCAGTTCTTC.

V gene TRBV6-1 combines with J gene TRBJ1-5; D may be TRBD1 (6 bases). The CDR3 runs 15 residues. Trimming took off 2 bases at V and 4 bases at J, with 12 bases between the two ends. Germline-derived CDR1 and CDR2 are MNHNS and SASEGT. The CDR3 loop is CASSEFVGGNQPQHF. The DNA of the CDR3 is TGTGCCAGCAGTGAATTTGTAGGGGGGAATCAGCCCCAGCATTTT.

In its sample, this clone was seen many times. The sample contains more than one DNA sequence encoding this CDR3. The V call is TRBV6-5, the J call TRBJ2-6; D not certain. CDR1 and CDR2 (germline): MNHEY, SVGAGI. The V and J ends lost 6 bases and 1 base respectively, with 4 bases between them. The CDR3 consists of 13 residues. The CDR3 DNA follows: TGTGCCAGCAGCGGGTCTGGGGCCAACGTCCTGACTTTC. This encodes CASSGSGANVLTF.

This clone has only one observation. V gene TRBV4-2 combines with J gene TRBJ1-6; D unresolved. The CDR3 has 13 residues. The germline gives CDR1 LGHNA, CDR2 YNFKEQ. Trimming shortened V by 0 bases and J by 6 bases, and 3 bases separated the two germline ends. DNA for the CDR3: TGTGCCAGCAGCCAAGAAGGTAATTCACCCCTCCACTTT. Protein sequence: CASSQEGNSPLHF.

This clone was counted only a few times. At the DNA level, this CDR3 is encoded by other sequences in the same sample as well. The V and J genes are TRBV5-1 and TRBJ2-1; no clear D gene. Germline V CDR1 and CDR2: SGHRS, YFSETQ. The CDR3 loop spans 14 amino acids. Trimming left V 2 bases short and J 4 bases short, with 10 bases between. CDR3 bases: TGCGCCAGCAGCTTAGAGGACGGATACAATGAGCAGTTCTTC. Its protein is CASSLEDGYNEQFF.

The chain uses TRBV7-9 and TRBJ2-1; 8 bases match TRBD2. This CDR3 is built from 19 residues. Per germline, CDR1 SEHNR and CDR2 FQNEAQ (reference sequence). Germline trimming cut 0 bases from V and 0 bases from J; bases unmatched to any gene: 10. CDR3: CASSLAMTSEISSYNEQFF. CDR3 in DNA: TGTGCCAGCAGCTTAGCGATGACTAGCGAGATTAGCTCCTACAATGAGCAGTTCTTC.

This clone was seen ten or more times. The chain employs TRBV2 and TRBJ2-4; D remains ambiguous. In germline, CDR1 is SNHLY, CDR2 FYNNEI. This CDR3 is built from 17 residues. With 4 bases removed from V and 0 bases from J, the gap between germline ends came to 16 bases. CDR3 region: CASSVTPTLLAKNIQYF. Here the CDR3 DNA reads TGTGCCAGCAGTGTTACTCCGACCCTCCTAGCCAAAAACATTCAGTACTTC.

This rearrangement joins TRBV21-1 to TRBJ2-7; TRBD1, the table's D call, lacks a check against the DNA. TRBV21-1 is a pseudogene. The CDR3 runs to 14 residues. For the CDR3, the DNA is TGTGCCCCAGGGGGCTGGATATTACGATACGAGCAGTACTTC. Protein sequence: CAPGGWILRYEQYF.

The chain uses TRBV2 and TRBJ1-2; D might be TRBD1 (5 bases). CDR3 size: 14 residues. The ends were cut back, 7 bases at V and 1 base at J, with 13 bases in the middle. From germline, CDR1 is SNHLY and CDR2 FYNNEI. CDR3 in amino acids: CASTGQAVNYGYTF. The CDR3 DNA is TGTGCCAGCACTGGACAAGCGGTTAACTATGGCTACACCTTC.

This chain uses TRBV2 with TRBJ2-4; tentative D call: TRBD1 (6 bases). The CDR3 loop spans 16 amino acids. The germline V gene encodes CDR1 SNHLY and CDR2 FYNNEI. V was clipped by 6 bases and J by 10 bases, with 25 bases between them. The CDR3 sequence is CASSAHTLTGQGIQYF. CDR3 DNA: TGTGCCAGCAGCGCCCATACTCTGACTGGGCAGGGGATTCAGTACTTC.

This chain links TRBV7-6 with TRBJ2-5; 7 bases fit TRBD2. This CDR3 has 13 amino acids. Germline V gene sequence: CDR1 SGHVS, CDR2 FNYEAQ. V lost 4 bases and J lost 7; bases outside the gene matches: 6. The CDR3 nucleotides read TGTGCCAGCAGCTATGGACTAGAAAGGACCCAGTACTTC. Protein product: CASSYGLERTQYF.

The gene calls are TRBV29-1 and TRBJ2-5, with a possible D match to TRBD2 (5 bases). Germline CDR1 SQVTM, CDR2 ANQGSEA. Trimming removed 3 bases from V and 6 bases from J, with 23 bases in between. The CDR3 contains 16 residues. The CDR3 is CSVEVRPTRASQTQYF. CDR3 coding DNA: TGCAGCGTTGAGGTCCGGCCAACTAGGGCGTCGCAGACCCAGTACTTC.

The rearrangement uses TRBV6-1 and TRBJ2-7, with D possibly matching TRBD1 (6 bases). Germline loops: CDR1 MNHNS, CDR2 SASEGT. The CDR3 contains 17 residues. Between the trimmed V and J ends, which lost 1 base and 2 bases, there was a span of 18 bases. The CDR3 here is CASSEGVTGSVPYEQYF. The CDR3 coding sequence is TGTGCCAGCAGTGAAGGAGTTACAGGGAGTGTTCCCTACGAGCAGTACTTC.

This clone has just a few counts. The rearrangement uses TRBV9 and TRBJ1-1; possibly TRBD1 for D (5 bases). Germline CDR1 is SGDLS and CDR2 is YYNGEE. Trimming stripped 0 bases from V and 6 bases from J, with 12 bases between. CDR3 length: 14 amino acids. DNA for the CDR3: TGTGCCAGCAGCGTAGAAAGTGGGGCGGCTGAAGCTTTCTTT. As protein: CASSVESGAAEAFF.

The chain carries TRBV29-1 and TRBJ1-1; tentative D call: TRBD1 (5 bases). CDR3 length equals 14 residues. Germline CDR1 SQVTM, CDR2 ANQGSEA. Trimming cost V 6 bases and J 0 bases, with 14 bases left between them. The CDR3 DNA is TGCAGCGTCGCGGCGGGGGTAATGAACACTGAAGCTTTCTTT. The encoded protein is CSVAAGVMNTEAFF.

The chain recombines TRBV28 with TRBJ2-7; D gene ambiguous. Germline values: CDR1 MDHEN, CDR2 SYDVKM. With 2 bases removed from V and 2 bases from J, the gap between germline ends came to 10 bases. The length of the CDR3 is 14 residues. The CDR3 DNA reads TGTGCCAGCAGTTTAGGCTCGAACCCCTACGAGCAGTACTTC. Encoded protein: CASSLGSNPYEQYF.

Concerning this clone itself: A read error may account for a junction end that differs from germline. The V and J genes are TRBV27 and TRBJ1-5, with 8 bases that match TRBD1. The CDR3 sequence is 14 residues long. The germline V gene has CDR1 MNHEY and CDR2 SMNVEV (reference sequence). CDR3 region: CASGLRQGNQPQHF. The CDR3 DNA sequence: TGCGCCAGCGGGCTTCGACAGGGGAATCAGCCCCAGCATTTT.

CDR3 coding DNA: TGTGCCAGCAGTGTAAACAAGGATGGCTACACCTTC. Its translation: CASSVNKDGYTF. This sequence joins TRBV2 and TRBJ1-2, with no clear D. Trimming stripped 4 bases from V and 6 bases from J, with 9 bases between. The germline V gene encodes CDR1 SNHLY and CDR2 FYNNEI. CDR3 length: 12 amino acids.